This T cell receptor (beta chain) was observed in a study of beta chain features in type 1 diabetes. This clone appeared a few times. Its antigen is unidentified. Expressed TCRB transcripts got sequenced, as all isolated RNA was reverse transcribed. Sequencing of stem cell-like memory T cell samples yielded about a million reads on average. Sequencing used immunoSEQ multiplex PCR; TCRdb keeps in-frame clones, though not all of them. The data hold tens of thousands of clones, with about 32% observed a single time. Findings and caveats of the study: There was a moderate but significant shortening of TCRB CDR3s in all four CD4+ subsets of Type 1 diabetes patients. Patients with type 1 diabetes showed fewer VDJ junction insertions and more deletions.

CDR3 size: 15 residues. With 8 bases clipped from V and 5 bases from J, the junction kept 13 bases outside the gene matches. Germline V CDR1 and CDR2: MNHEY, SMNVEV (reference sequence). This receptor was taken from a young woman in good health. The sample was stem cell memory CD4+ T cells from blood. V and J are TRBV27 and TRBJ2-5; 8 nucleotides agree with TRBD1. CDR3 coding DNA: TGTGCCAGCCTCCCACTAGGACAGGGAGCTGAGACCCAGTACTTC. It encodes CASLPLGQGAETQYF.